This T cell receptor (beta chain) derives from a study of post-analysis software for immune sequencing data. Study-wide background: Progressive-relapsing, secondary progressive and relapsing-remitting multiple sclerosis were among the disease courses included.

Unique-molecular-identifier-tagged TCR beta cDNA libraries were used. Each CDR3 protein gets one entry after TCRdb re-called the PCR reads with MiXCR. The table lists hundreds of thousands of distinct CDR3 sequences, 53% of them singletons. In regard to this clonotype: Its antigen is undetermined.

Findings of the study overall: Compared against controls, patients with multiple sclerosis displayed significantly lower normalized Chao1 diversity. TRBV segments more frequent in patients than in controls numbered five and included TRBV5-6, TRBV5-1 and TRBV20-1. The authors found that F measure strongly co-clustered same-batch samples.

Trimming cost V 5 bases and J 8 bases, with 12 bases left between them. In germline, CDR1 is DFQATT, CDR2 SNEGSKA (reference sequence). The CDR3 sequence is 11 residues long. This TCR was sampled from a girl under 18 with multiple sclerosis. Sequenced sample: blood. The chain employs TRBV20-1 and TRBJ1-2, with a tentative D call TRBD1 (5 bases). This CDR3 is CSAPAGDGYTF. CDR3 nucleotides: TGCAGTGCTCCGGCCGGGGACGGCTACACCTTC.